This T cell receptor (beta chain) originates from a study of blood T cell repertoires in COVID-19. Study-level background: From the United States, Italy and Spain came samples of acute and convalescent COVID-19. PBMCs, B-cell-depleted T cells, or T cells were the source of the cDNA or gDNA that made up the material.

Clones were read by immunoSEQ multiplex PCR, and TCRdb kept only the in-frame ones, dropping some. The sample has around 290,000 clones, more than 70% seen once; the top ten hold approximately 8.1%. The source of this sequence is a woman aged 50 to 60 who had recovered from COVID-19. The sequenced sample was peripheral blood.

The CDR3 sequence: CASSQVQGFGNIQYF. The CDR3 DNA is TGTGCCAGCAGCCAGGTACAGGGGTTTGGAAACATTCAGTACTTC. The V call is TRBV14, the J call TRBJ2-4, with 7 positions matching TRBD1. CDR1 and CDR2 from the germline V gene are SGHDN and FVKESK. Trimming took 3 bases from V and 6 from J; bases not matched to a gene: 8. This CDR3 has 15 amino acids.